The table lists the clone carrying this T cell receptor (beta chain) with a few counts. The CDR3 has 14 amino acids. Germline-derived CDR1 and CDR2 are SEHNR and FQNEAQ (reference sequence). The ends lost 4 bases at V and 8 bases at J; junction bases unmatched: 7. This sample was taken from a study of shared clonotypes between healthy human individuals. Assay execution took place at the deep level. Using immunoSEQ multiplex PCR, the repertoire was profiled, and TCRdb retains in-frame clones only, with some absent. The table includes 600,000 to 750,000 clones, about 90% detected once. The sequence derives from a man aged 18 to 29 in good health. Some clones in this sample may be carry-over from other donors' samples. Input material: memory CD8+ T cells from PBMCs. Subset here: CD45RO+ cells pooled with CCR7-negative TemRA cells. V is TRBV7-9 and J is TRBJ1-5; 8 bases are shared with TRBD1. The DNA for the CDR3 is TGTGCCAGCAGCTCGGGACAGGTTAAGGAGCCCCAGCATTTT. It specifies CASSSGQVKEPQHF.